The 19 T cell receptor beta chains below come from one sample, sequenced in a study of T cell repertoires in cytomegalovirus infection. TCRdb itself ran the reads through MiXCR, one entry per CDR3 protein. The table lists about 250,000 distinct CDR3 sequences, 6% to 8% of them singletons. Input material: PBMCs. These receptor sequences come from a human donor in good health (CMV status not recorded). Some clones in this sample may be carry-over from other donors' samples.

Ten or more counts support this clonotype. CDR3 residues: CASRDPGLVMYEQFF. For the CDR3, the DNA is TGTGCCAGCAGAGACCCGGGACTAGTAATGTATGAGCAGTTCTTC. This chain links TRBV6-2 or TRBV6-3 with TRBJ2-1; TRBD2 matches at 8 bases. Trimming took 6 bases from V and 8 from J; bases not matched to a gene: 12. CDR1 and CDR2 (germline): MNHEY, SVGEGT. There are 15 residues in the CDR3.

This clonotype occurred a few times. V and J are TRBV5-1 and TRBJ2-2; D might be TRBD1 or TRBD2, each matching 5 bases. V was cut by 0 bases and J by 0 bases, with 9 bases left in between. The CDR3 runs 16 residues. From germline, CDR1 is SGHRS and CDR2 YFSETQ. The CDR3 bases are TGCGCCAGCAGCTTGGCCCGGGGCTCGAACACCGGGGAGCTGTTTTTT. This sequence encodes CASSLARGSNTGELFF.

At least ten counts were recorded for this clonotype. The chain is built from TRBV10-3 and TRBJ1-5; 10 bases align to TRBD1. Trimming took 3 bases from V and 9 from J; bases not matched to a gene: 8. Germline assignment: CDR1 ENHRY and CDR2 SYGVKD. This CDR3 is built from 15 residues. The CDR3 reads CAISDDGTGAWPQHF. CDR3 coding DNA: TGTGCCATCAGTGATGATGGGACAGGGGCATGGCCCCAGCATTTT.

This clonotype was counted many times. The chain joins TRBV28 to TRBJ2-2; D is ambiguous. This CDR3 is built from 13 residues. Germline loops: CDR1 MDHEN, CDR2 SYDVKM. Trimming took off 7 bases at V and 0 bases at J, with 6 bases between the two ends. In nucleotides, the CDR3 is TGTGCCAGCATACAGCCGAACACCGGGGAGCTGTTTTTT. It specifies CASIQPNTGELFF.

V usage is TRBV7-6 and J usage is TRBJ2-3; perhaps TRBD1 as D (6 bases). The CDR3 is 10 residues long. CDR1 is SGHVS and CDR2 is FNYEAQ in the germline V gene. The V end lost 8 bases, the J end lost 8 bases, and 8 bases lay between the germline ends. The CDR3 coding sequence is TGTGCCAGCGGACAGAGTACGCAGTATTTT. This translates into CASGQSTQYF.

This clonotype occurred many times. CDR3 nucleotide sequence: TGCAGTGCTAGAGATCGGGACTACCAAGAGACCCAGTACTTC. This gives the protein CSARDRDYQETQYF. The rearrangement uses TRBV20-1 and TRBJ2-5, with a weak D call TRBD2 (6 bases). The length of the CDR3 is 14 residues. Trimming cost V 0 bases and J 0 bases, with 8 bases left between them. From germline, CDR1 is DFQATT and CDR2 SNEGSKA (reference sequence).

This clonotype showed up many times. This chain joins TRBV27 and TRBJ1-2; TRBD1 is a possible D gene (5 bases). Trimming took off 6 bases at V and 8 bases at J, with 16 bases between the two ends. The CDR3 covers 13 residues. Germline assignment: CDR1 MNHEY and CDR2 SMNVEV (reference sequence). CDR3 sequence reads: CASSSGSIGGYTF. DNA of the CDR3: TGTGCCAGCAGCTCAGGGTCAATCGGGGGCTACACCTTC.

Ten or more counts support this clonotype. V usage is TRBV20-1 and J usage is TRBJ2-3; 8 nucleotides align to TRBD1. V lost 3 bases and J lost 2; bases outside the gene matches: 1. CDR3 length equals 13 residues. CDR1 is DFQATT, CDR2 SNEGSKA, per germline (reference sequence). This CDR3 is CSARDRDTDTQYF. The CDR3 DNA reads as TGCAGTGCTAGGGACAGGGACACAGATACGCAGTATTTT.

The chain carries TRBV20-1 and TRBJ2-5, with TRBD2 matching over 7 bases. CDR1 DFQATT and CDR2 SNEGSKA come from the germline V gene (reference sequence). V gave up 0 bases and J gave up 2 bases; unmatched junction bases: 6. This CDR3 comprises 15 residues. CDR3 residues: CSARDGGSSQETQYF. In DNA form, the CDR3 reads TGCAGTGCTAGAGACGGGGGGTCAAGTCAAGAGACCCAGTACTTC.

This clonotype showed up many times. V usage is TRBV28 and J usage is TRBJ1-5; D is uncertain. V lost 5 bases and J 6 bases, leaving 17 bases between the germline ends. Germline V gene lookup returns CDR1 MDHEN and CDR2 SYDVKM. This CDR3 contains 15 residues. The CDR3 loop is CASSRAKLGSQPQHF. In DNA, the CDR3 is TGTGCCAGCAGTCGGGCCAAACTAGGGAGTCAGCCCCAGCATTTT.

About this clonotype itself: A much larger clone lies a single base off, so this may be a read error. The chain carries TRBV4-1 and TRBJ1-2; the D gene is possibly TRBD1 (5 bases). This CDR3 is built from 13 residues. From germline, CDR1 is MGHRA and CDR2 YSYEKL. CDR3 coding DNA: TGTGCCAGCAGCCAGTCCGGGGGAGATGTCTACACCTTC. This gives the protein CASSQSGGDVYTF.

This clonotype showed up many times. The chain joins TRBV2 to TRBJ2-7; D might be TRBD2 (7 bases). V shed 3 bases and J shed 6 bases, with 18 bases lying between them. CDR1 is SNHLY and CDR2 is FYNNEI in the germline V gene. The CDR3 length is 15 residues. CDR3 in DNA: TGTGCCAGCAGTGAGGTAGGGGGGGCATTTGGCGAGCAGTACTTC. Protein sequence: CASSEVGGAFGEQYF.

This clonotype appeared many times. V usage is TRBV28 and J usage is TRBJ1-5; TRBD1 agrees at 8 bases. With V trimmed by 4 bases and J by 0 bases, 11 bases remained unmatched. CDR3 size: 18 residues. From germline, CDR1 is MDHEN and CDR2 SYDVKM. In DNA, the CDR3 is TGTGCCAGCAGTTCAAACATGGACAGGGAAATTAGCAATCAGCCCCAGCATTTT. Encoded protein: CASSSNMDREISNQPQHF.

Many counts were recorded for this clonotype. V is TRBV28 and J is TRBJ1-4; maybe TRBD1 (6 bases). Germline V gives CDR1 MDHEN, CDR2 SYDVKM. V was clipped by 4 bases and J by 7 bases, with 19 bases between them. The CDR3 runs to 16 residues. In DNA form, the CDR3 reads TGTGCCAGCAGTTCCCGTGGGGGGGGGCAGTTTGAAAAACTGTTTTTT. It specifies CASSSRGGGQFEKLFF. Full variable domain (outside the CDR3, taken from reference TRBV28 and TRBJ1-4): DVKVTQSSRYLVKRTGEKVFLECVQDMDHENMFWYRQDPGLGLRLIYFSYDVKMKEKGDIPEGYSVSREKKERFSLILESASTNQTSMYLCASSSRGGGQFEKLFFGSGTQLSVL.

This clonotype was observed at least ten times. J is TRBJ1-1 and V is TRBV30, with TRBD1 identical over 10 bases. The CDR3 is made up of 12 amino acids. Per the germline V gene, CDR1 is GTSNPN and CDR2 is SVGIG (reference sequence). The trim removed 4 bases at V and 11 bases at J, leaving 7 bases unmatched. This CDR3 reads CAWNRQGANAFF. Here the CDR3 DNA reads TGTGCCTGGAATAGACAGGGGGCGAACGCTTTCTTT.

Many counts were recorded for this clonotype. The chain joins TRBV7-2 to TRBJ2-2; D uncertain. Germline V gives CDR1 SGHTA, CDR2 FQGNSA. V was shortened by 4 bases and J by 8 bases, with 11 bases between the two germline ends. This CDR3 contains 13 residues. The CDR3 nucleotides are TGTGCCAGCAGCTCGGGCCGAACGGGGGAGCTGTTTTTT. This sequence encodes CASSSGRTGELFF.

V usage is TRBV6-2 or TRBV6-3 and J usage is TRBJ1-2; TRBD1 might be the D (6 bases). The CDR3 is made up of 13 amino acids. Germline V gene lookup returns CDR1 MNHEY and CDR2 SVGEGT. Deletions cut 7 bases from V and 8 bases from J, with 17 bases between. The CDR3 bases are TGTGCCAGCATAGACAGGACACGCCTCGGCTACACCTTC. Amino acids: CASIDRTRLGYTF.

Comment on this clonotype: A clone one base away is much larger, so this may be a read error. This chain connects TRBV9 to TRBJ1-1; D unclear. Trimming pared 0 bases from V and 6 bases from J, leaving 12 bases between. Germline assignment: CDR1 SGDLS and CDR2 YYNGEE. The CDR3 covers 14 residues. The CDR3 region is CASSVEGRSAEAFF. The CDR3 coding sequence is TGTGCCAGCAGCGTAGAAGGCCGAAGCGCTGAAGCTTTCTTT.

This clonotype was counted ten times or more. V usage is TRBV5-1 and J usage is TRBJ1-2; no reliable D call. V was cut by 0 bases and J by 8 bases, with 20 bases left in between. CDR1 SGHRS and CDR2 YFSETQ come from the germline V gene. The CDR3 totals 16 residues. CDR3 amino acids: CASSLALSGNRGGYTF. CDR3 sequence (DNA): TGCGCCAGCAGCTTGGCATTATCGGGGAATAGAGGCGGCTACACCTTC. Using reference TRBV5-1 and TRBJ1-2 for the parts outside the CDR3, the full variable domain is KAGVTQTPRYLIKTRGQQVTLSCSPISGHRSVSWYQQTPGQGLQFLFEYFSETQRNKGNFPGRFSGRQFSNSRSEMNVSTLELGDSALYLCASSLALSGNRGGYTFGSGTRLTVV.